The 6 T cell receptor beta chains presented below share a single source sample, sequenced in a study of blood T cell repertoires in COVID-19. Sequencing was performed with immunoSEQ multiplex PCR; in TCRdb, only in-frame clones are kept and a portion is missing. The table lists roughly 36,000 clones, approximately 85% of them singletons. Sequencing was performed on peripheral blood. Receptors originate from a man in his fifties or sixties with acute or convalescent COVID-19.

In this sample, this clone turned up once. The rearrangement uses TRBV5-8 and TRBJ1-1; 7 positions match TRBD1. The germline V gene has CDR1 SGHTS and CDR2 YDEGEE. J was trimmed by 0 bases and V by 4 bases; bases with no gene match: 3. The CDR3 consists of 14 residues. The CDR3 sequence: CASSKTGMNTEAFF. The CDR3 DNA is TGTGCCAGCAGCAAGACAGGGATGAACACTGAAGCTTTCTTT.

This rearrangement joins TRBV28 to TRBJ1-2; D not resolved. This CDR3 comprises 14 residues. The V end lost 2 bases, the J end lost 4 bases, and 11 bases lay between the germline ends. Germline CDR1 is MDHEN and CDR2 is SYDVKM. This chain's CDR3 is CASSLGGPSYGYTF. As DNA, the CDR3 is TGTGCCAGCAGTTTAGGTGGGCCCTCCTATGGCTACACCTTC.

The chain recombines TRBV4-1 with TRBJ2-7, with D maybe TRBD1 (6 bases). Germline CDR1 reads MGHRA; CDR2 reads YSYEKL. Trimming left V 4 bases short and J 5 bases short, with 18 bases between. The CDR3 is 15 residues long. CDR3 sequence: CASSRYWGQDNEQYF. The CDR3 DNA follows: TGCGCCAGCAGCCGATACTGGGGGCAAGACAACGAGCAGTACTTC.

The chain carries TRBV6-6 and TRBJ2-5; a weak D match, TRBD2 (5 bases). This CDR3 region has 14 residues. From germline, CDR1 is MNHNY and CDR2 SVGAGI (reference sequence). Trimming shortened V by 6 bases and J by 1 base, and 12 bases separated the two germline ends. CDR3 loop: CASSPGLIQETQYF. The CDR3 nucleotides are TGTGCCAGCAGCCCAGGACTTATCCAAGAGACCCAGTACTTC.

The chain recombines TRBV7-6 with TRBJ2-3; the D is unclear. Trimming pared 1 base from V and 3 bases from J, leaving 11 bases between. The CDR3 spans 15 residues. Germline V CDR1 and CDR2: SGHVS, FNYEAQ. CDR3 loop: CASSLGPSQTDTQYF. The CDR3 coding sequence is TGTGCCAGCAGCTTAGGTCCATCCCAAACAGATACGCAGTATTTT.

V is TRBV27 and J is TRBJ2-3; a weak D match, TRBD2 (5 bases). Trimming left V 2 bases short and J 1 base short, with 10 bases between. The CDR3 totals 15 residues. Looked up from germline, CDR1 is MNHEY and CDR2 is SMNVEV (reference sequence). The CDR3 DNA is TGTGCCAGCAGTTTAGAGGTGGGAGGCACAGATACGCAGTATTTT. It translates to CASSLEVGGTDTQYF.